This is a list of T cell receptor beta chains from one sample in a study of cytomegalovirus exposure and HLA in healthy donors. Libraries were prepared by immunoSEQ multiplex PCR; TCRdb keeps only in-frame clonotypes and omits some of them. This table holds around 130,000 clones, approximately 72% found once. Sequenced input: PBMCs. These receptors were taken from a woman aged 60-70 years in good health and CMV-seronegative. Each CDR3 is given with its conserved first and last residue. D genes are given only for firm matches. Only some rows state a clone size, as once, few, many or a class for expanded clones.

few	TRBV10-1	14	TRBJ2-1	-	TGCGCCAGCAGTGAGTCTGCGCCCCATAATGAGCAGTTCTTC	CASSESAPHNEQFF
-	TRBV28	13	TRBJ1-1	TRBD1	TGTGCCAGCACGGACAGGGTGAACACTGAAGCTTTCTTT	CASTDRVNTEAFF
-	TRBV6-5	13	TRBJ2-7	-	TGTGCCAGCAGCCCCGACAGCCCCTACGAGCAGTACTTC	CASSPDSPYEQYF
-	TRBV7-2	13	TRBJ1-1	-	TGTGCCAGCAGCTTAGACAGGGCCACTGAAGCTTTCTTT	CASSLDRATEAFF
-	TRBV15	15	TRBJ2-1	-	TGTGCCACCAGCAGAGGGGGACAATCCTACAATGAGCAGTTCTTC	CATSRGGQSYNEQFF
-	TRBV9	16	TRBJ2-1	TRBD1	TGTGCCAGCAGCGCCATCGGACAGGGGCCCTACAATGAGCAGTTCTTC	CASSAIGQGPYNEQFF
-	TRBV6-5	12	TRBJ2-2	-	TGTGCCAGCTCCAGGAACACCGGGGAGCTGTTTTTT	CASSRNTGELFF
-	TRBV4-3	15	TRBJ1-5	-	TGCGCCAGCAGCCAGCACACAGGCCAGGGACAGCCCCAGCATTTT	CASSQHTGQGQPQHF
few	TRBV7-2	14	TRBJ1-1	-	TGTGCCAGCAGCTTATATGCCGCCGGGGGTACGGCTTTCTTT	CASSLYAAGGTAFF
-	TRBV10-1	15	TRBJ1-3	-	TGCGCCAGCAGTGACCGGGATTCCCAGCGAAACACCATATATTTT	CASSDRDSQRNTIYF
few	TRBV7-9	16	TRBJ1-5	-	TGTGCCAGCACCTTAAGGGGCAGGCTTAGCAATCAGCCCCAGCATTTT	CASTLRGRLSNQPQHF
few	TRBV29-1	13	TRBJ2-5	TRBD1	TGCAGCGTTGAAATCGTGACAGGGGAGACCCAGTACTTC	CSVEIVTGETQYF
-	TRBV6-5	15	TRBJ1-2	-	TGTGCCAGCAGTTACTCAAGGGAGACCAACTATGGCTACACCTTC	CASSYSRETNYGYTF
-	TRBV6-1	12	TRBJ2-5	-	TGTGCCAGCAGATTCAGTGGAGAGACCCGGTACTTC	CASRFSGETRYF
-	TRBV5-6	19	TRBJ2-5	TRBD2	TGTGCCAGCAGCTTTACGGGAGGGGCCCGAATAAAGTACCAGGAGACCCAGTACTTC	CASSFTGGARIKYQETQYF
once	TRBV7-8	14	TRBJ2-3	-	TGTGCCAGCAGCTTAGGGACAGACACAGATACGCAGTATTTT	CASSLGTDTDTQYF
few	TRBV5-4	16	TRBJ2-7	-	TGTGCCAGCAGCTTGCCGGGGAAAATGGGTTCCTACGAGCAGTACTTC	CASSLPGKMGSYEQYF
few	TRBV7-2	16	TRBJ2-1	TRBD1	TGTGCCAGCAGCGTCATAGTACTCAGGGGGAACAATGAGCAGTTCTTC	CASSVIVLRGNNEQFF
-	TRBV5-5	11	TRBJ2-3	-	TGTGCCTCCAGGGCCGCAGATACGCAGTATTTT	CASRAADTQYF
-	TRBV6-6	16	TRBJ2-1	TRBD2	TGTGCCAGCAGTTCTACCGGGACTAGCCGTTCCAATGAGCAGTTCTTC	CASSSTGTSRSNEQFF
-	TRBV7-9	14	TRBJ1-2	-	TGTGCCAGCAGCTTAGGGGGGGTAGGTTATGGCTACACCTTC	CASSLGGVGYGYTF
-	TRBV5-1	15	TRBJ1-4	-	TGCGCCAGCAGCCCGGCCGGGGCAACTAATGAAAAACTGTTTTTT	CASSPAGATNEKLFF
-	TRBV4-1	14	TRBJ2-1	-	TGCGCCAGCAGCCAAGAGGCCAGCAGGGTTGAGCAGTTCTTC	CASSQEASRVEQFF
-	TRBV10-1	14	TRBJ2-7	TRBD1	TGCGCCAGCAGTGAGGGGACAGGGAGCTACGAGCAGTACTTC	CASSEGTGSYEQYF
-	TRBV11-2	13	TRBJ2-5	TRBD1	TGTGCCAGCAGCATAAACAGGGGAGAGGCCCAGTACTTC	CASSINRGEAQYF
once	TRBV28	11	TRBJ2-5	-	TGTGCCAGCACGGACCAAGAGACCCAGTACTTC	CASTDQETQYF